The clone carrying this T cell receptor beta chain was recorded a few times. Its antigen is as yet unknown. These data originate in a study of T cells after yellow fever vaccination. About the study: With SMART-Seq v4 Ultra Low Input, the fractions containing low cell numbers were prepared. Findings and limits, study-wide: The study found a weaker secondary response that peaked faster, day 5 versus 15. Only a minor proportion of clonotypes was detected across both CD4 and CD8 compartments.

The CDR3 runs to 14 residues. Trimming cost V 6 bases and J 2 bases, with 12 bases left between them. Germline CDR1 and CDR2: SNHLY and FYNNEI. For TCR, cDNA came from 5'RACE template switching, which added a universal primer site and UMIs. TCRdb passed the 5' RACE reads through MiXCR, listing each CDR3 protein once. This sample has 350,000 or so distinct CDR3 sequences, with about 8.3% found just once. This chain joins TRBV2 and TRBJ2-3; D remains ambiguous. The sample was PBMCs, taken roughly seven weeks after the first yellow fever vaccination. The clonotype comes from a man aged 18-30 years who received the YFV17D yellow fever vaccine. CDR3 region: CASRESTSTDTQYF. CDR3 coding DNA: TGTGCCAGCAGAGAAAGCACTTCCACAGATACGCAGTATTTT.